This T cell receptor beta chain was observed in a study of T cell responses to AZD1222 COVID-19 vaccine. Clones were read by immunoSEQ multiplex PCR, and TCRdb kept only the in-frame ones, dropping some. The table records about 140,000 clones, 80% to 95% of them present only once. The study pooled second doses at about 4 or about 12 weeks. Points on this clone: The antigen is undetermined.

After removal of 4 bases from V and 4 bases from J, the junction contained 6 bases not matched to a gene. The CDR3 consists of 14 residues. CDR1 is SGHAT and CDR2 is FQNNGV in the germline V gene. Whole-study results and caveats: Two AZD1222 doses significantly raised spike-specific TCR breadth and depth over controls. A reported finding is that nearly half of spike-specific TCRs target unmutated variant regions. The donors showed a predominance of white British ancestry and of females, with possible underestimation of clonal diversity.

Specimen: peripheral blood, collected 28 days after the second AZD1222 dose. This sequence originates from an adult who received the AZD1222 COVID-19 vaccine. The genes are TRBV11-2 and TRBJ1-1; 7 bases match TRBD1. The CDR3 loop reads CASSYRGRGTEAFF. CDR3 bases: TGTGCCAGCAGCTACAGGGGCCGCGGCACTGAAGCTTTCTTT.